This T cell receptor beta chain came from a study of T cell changes during pregnancy in multiple sclerosis. Measured with immunoSEQ multiplex PCR; TCRdb has only the in-frame clones, and not every one. Seen here are tens of thousands of clones, about nine tenths observed once, and the top ten hold about 2.5%. CDR1 is LGHNA and CDR2 is YSLEER in the germline V gene. V lost 0 bases and J lost 0, with 9 bases in between. The CDR3 is made up of 16 amino acids. The chain joins TRBV4-3 to TRBJ2-1; no clear D. This clonotype was obtained from a female donor with multiple sclerosis, enrolled in a pregnancy study. This specimen consisted of peripheral blood, obtained in the first trimester of pregnancy. CDR3 coding DNA: TGCGCCAGCAGCCAAGACAAGCCAAGCTCCTACAATGAGCAGTTCTTC. Translating it yields CASSQDKPSSYNEQFF.